This T cell receptor (beta chain) derives from a study of T cell responses to AZD1222 COVID-19 vaccine. Findings and limits, study-wide: Across the whole spike, CD4 TCRs peaked at regions 160-218 and 743-854. There were repertoire samples only from the period after the peak T cell response. Donor demographics were predominantly white British with a female majority; clonal diversity may be underestimated.

Sequencing used immunoSEQ multiplex PCR; TCRdb keeps in-frame clones, though not all of them. The data contain around 180,000 clones, 94% of them seen just once; the ten biggest clones take up roughly 1.5%. The V gene end was trimmed by 4 bases and the J gene end by 5 bases; junction bases not matched to a gene: 3. Germline V gene sequence: CDR1 SGHTA, CDR2 FQGNSA. This CDR3 spans 14 amino acids. For this clone: Its antigen is not known.

The chain carries TRBV7-2 and TRBJ1-4, with TRBD1 identical over 8 bases. The clonotype comes from an adult who received the AZD1222 COVID-19 vaccine. Sequenced material: peripheral blood, taken 28 days after the second AZD1222 dose. The CDR3 DNA follows: TGTGCCAGCAGCTCACAGGGGGGGAATGAAAAACTGTTTTTT. Translation gives CASSSQGGNEKLFF.